One sample yielded the 25 T cell receptor beta chains listed below, sequenced in a study of cytomegalovirus exposure and HLA in healthy donors. The primer mix had 60 Vbeta and 13 Jbeta primers. Only in-frame clones appear in the TCRdb table, and some are missing; sequencing was by immunoSEQ multiplex PCR. The sample lists roughly 190,000 clones; just under 80% were seen once. Specimen: PBMCs. These receptors came from a female donor in good health and CMV-seronegative.

The chain uses TRBV7-2 and TRBJ2-2; no clear D. Germline V gives CDR1 SGHTA, CDR2 FQGNSA. The V end was cut by 0 bases, the J end by 5 bases, with 13 bases between. This CDR3 contains 16 residues. CDR3 protein: CASSLAVATLTGELFF. The CDR3 coding sequence is TGTGCCAGCAGCTTAGCGGTAGCCACCCTTACCGGGGAGCTGTTTTTT.

The gene calls are TRBV5-4 and TRBJ1-2; no clear D gene. The CDR3 contains 14 residues. Germline CDR1 is SGHNT and CDR2 is YYREEE (reference sequence). V lost 1 base and J 1 base, leaving 8 bases between the germline ends. Here the CDR3 reads CASSLSAGNYGYTF. CDR3 coding DNA: TGTGCCAGCAGCTTGTCGGCGGGTAACTATGGCTACACCTTC.

The chain combines TRBV5-6 with TRBJ2-1; D remains ambiguous. CDR3 length: 15 residues. Germline V gives CDR1 SGHDT, CDR2 YYEEEE. Between the trimmed V and J ends, which lost 5 bases and 4 bases, there was a span of 16 bases. The CDR3 protein is CASSSDLSIYNEQFF. As DNA, the CDR3 is TGTGCCAGCAGTTCTGACTTGTCGATATACAATGAGCAGTTCTTC.

This chain connects TRBV27 to TRBJ2-5, with D maybe TRBD1 (5 bases). The V gene's germline CDR1 is MNHEY and CDR2 SMNVEV (reference sequence). The V gene lost 5 bases and the J gene lost 3 bases, with 13 bases spanning the gap. CDR3 length: 14 residues. The CDR3 sequence is CASSPRTRKETQYF. The CDR3 DNA reads TGTGCCAGCAGTCCGCGGACACGTAAAGAGACCCAGTACTTC.

This clone was counted between two and nine times. The chain has TRBV27 and TRBJ1-1, with 7 bases matching TRBD1. This CDR3 is 14 amino acids long. J lost 7 bases, V lost 7 bases, and 12 bases had no gene match. In germline, CDR1 is MNHEY, CDR2 SMNVEV (reference sequence). The CDR3 sequence: CASMIIGTAYEAFF. The DNA for the CDR3 is TGTGCCAGCATGATTATAGGGACAGCCTATGAAGCTTTCTTT.

The rearrangement links TRBV28 to TRBJ2-7; D call uncertain. This CDR3 is built from 13 residues. Deletions cut 3 bases from V and 3 bases from J, with 9 bases between. Germline CDR1 and CDR2: MDHEN and SYDVKM. The CDR3 sequence: CASSFRHDYEQYF. CDR3 bases: TGTGCCAGCAGTTTCCGACACGACTACGAGCAGTACTTC.

This clone was found once. The chain couples TRBV5-1 to TRBJ2-5; 9 bases agree with TRBD2. V lost 0 bases and J lost 4; bases outside the gene matches: 4. The CDR3 covers 15 residues. Germline CDR1 is SGHRS and CDR2 is YFSETQ. The CDR3 nucleotides read TGCGCCAGCAGCTTGGCTAGCGGGGCCCGAGAGACCCAGTACTTC. This sequence encodes CASSLASGARETQYF.

In its sample, this clone was seen a few times. The chain recombines TRBV4-3 with TRBJ2-2; D is unclear. The CDR3 contains 16 residues. The V and J ends lost 4 bases and 0 bases respectively, with 12 bases between them. Germline V gene lookup returns CDR1 LGHNA and CDR2 YSLEER. The CDR3 DNA follows: TGCGCCAGCAGCCCAACGAGGCGATCGAACACCGGGGAGCTGTTTTTT. This gives the protein CASSPTRRSNTGELFF.

The chain links TRBV5-1 to TRBJ2-5, with a weak D call TRBD1 (5 bases). Germline V gene data show CDR1 as SGHRS and CDR2 as YFSETQ. The CDR3 spans 12 residues. V lost 6 bases and J lost 4, with 10 bases in between. CDR3 sequence: CASTQRGETQYF. CDR3 DNA sequence: TGCGCCAGCACCCAAAGGGGAGAGACCCAGTACTTC. The complete variable domain, with remaining parts taken from reference TRBV5-1 and TRBJ2-5, reads KAGVTQTPRYLIKTRGQQVTLSCSPISGHRSVSWYQQTPGQGLQFLFEYFSETQRNKGNFPGRFSGRQFSNSRSEMNVSTLELGDSALYLCASTQRGETQYFGPGTRLLVL.

This chain joins TRBV27 and TRBJ2-5, with D unclear. Trimming stripped 4 bases from V and 7 bases from J, with 10 bases between. This CDR3 region has 12 residues. Germline CDR1 is MNHEY and CDR2 is SMNVEV (reference sequence). The CDR3 sequence: CASSSPPGTQYF. CDR3 coding DNA: TGTGCCAGCAGTTCCCCCCCGGGGACCCAGTACTTC.

This rearrangement joins TRBV11-2 to TRBJ2-7; 9 positions match TRBD2. The CDR3 runs to 15 residues. With 1 base clipped from V and 4 bases from J, the junction kept 5 bases outside the gene matches. Germline V gene sequence: CDR1 SGHAT, CDR2 FQNNGV. CDR3 nucleotide sequence: TGTGCCAGCAGCTTAGTAGCGGGAGTGAGTTACGAGCAGTACTTC. As protein: CASSLVAGVSYEQYF.

V usage is TRBV5-1 and J usage is TRBJ2-5, with D possibly TRBD2 on 6 matching bases. The germline V gene encodes CDR1 SGHRS and CDR2 YFSETQ. With 1 base removed from V and 3 bases from J, the gap between germline ends came to 10 bases. This CDR3 comprises 14 residues. The CDR3 DNA is TGCGCCAGCAGCTTGACAGGCGGGAAAGAGACCCAGTACTTC. This sequence encodes CASSLTGGKETQYF.

The V and J genes are TRBV14 and TRBJ2-5; tentatively, D is TRBD2 (5 bases). Germline values: CDR1 SGHDN, CDR2 FVKESK. The CDR3 runs 14 residues. The ends were cut back, 1 base at V and 2 bases at J, with 8 bases in the middle. In DNA, the CDR3 is TGTGCCAGCAGCCAAGCGGGATGGCAAGAGACCCAGTACTTC. Residues: CASSQAGWQETQYF.

The chain combines TRBV7-2 with TRBJ2-3; the D gene is possibly TRBD1 (5 bases). The germline V gene has CDR1 SGHTA and CDR2 FQGNSA. V shed 3 bases and J shed 8 bases, with 12 bases lying between them. The CDR3 has 13 residues. Here the CDR3 DNA reads TGTGCCAGCAGCTTCCAGGGTCAGGGTACGCAGTATTTT. Encoded protein: CASSFQGQGTQYF.

V usage is TRBV10-3 and J usage is TRBJ2-5, with D maybe TRBD2 (6 bases). The CDR3 length is 15 residues. In germline, CDR1 is ENHRY, CDR2 SYGVKD. V lost 6 bases, J lost 3 bases, and 17 bases lay in between. CDR3 bases: TGTGCCATCAGGCAGGAGAATCGGAGGGAAGAGACCCAGTACTTC. Residues: CAIRQENRREETQYF.

This clone appeared a single time. This sequence joins TRBV5-1 and TRBJ2-3, with 9 bases matching TRBD2. Germline-derived CDR1 and CDR2 are SGHRS and YFSETQ. This CDR3 is 17 amino acids long. V was clipped by 4 bases and J by 4 bases; unmatched bases: 13. The CDR3 sequence is CASSRRVAGVMADTQYF. The CDR3 bases are TGCGCCAGCAGCCGGAGGGTAGCGGGAGTTATGGCAGATACGCAGTATTTT.

V is TRBV5-1 and J is TRBJ2-7; 7 nucleotides line up with TRBD2. Germline CDR1 SGHRS, CDR2 YFSETQ. This CDR3 region has 16 residues. The ends lost 3 bases at V and 0 bases at J; junction bases unmatched: 9. CDR3 nucleotide sequence: TGCGCCAGCAGCTCCGACCCGACTAGCTCCTCCTACGAGCAGTACTTC. It yields the protein CASSSDPTSSSYEQYF. Based on the CDR3 plus reference TRBV5-1 and TRBJ2-7, the full variable domain is KAGVTQTPRYLIKTRGQQVTLSCSPISGHRSVSWYQQTPGQGLQFLFEYFSETQRNKGNFPGRFSGRQFSNSRSEMNVSTLELGDSALYLCASSSDPTSSSYEQYFGPGTRLTVT.

The chain is built from TRBV6-1 and TRBJ2-1; TRBD1 matches at 10 bases. This CDR3 has 15 amino acids. Trimming cost V 3 bases and J 4 bases; bases outside gene matches: 3. The germline gives CDR1 MNHNS, CDR2 SASEGT. Here the CDR3 DNA reads TGTGCCAGCAGTGAGGACAGGGGGTGGTACAATGAGCAGTTCTTC. It is translated as CASSEDRGWYNEQFF.

The V gene is TRBV19, the J gene TRBJ1-5; D perhaps matches TRBD1 (5 bases). V lost 4 bases to trimming and J lost 0 bases, with 7 bases between them. The CDR3 contains 14 residues. Germline V gives CDR1 LNHDA, CDR2 SQIVND (reference sequence). CDR3: CASSTGISNQPQHF. The CDR3 DNA sequence: TGTGCCAGTAGTACAGGGATTAGCAATCAGCCCCAGCATTTT. Drawing the rest from reference TRBV19 and TRBJ1-5, the complete variable domain is DGGITQSPKYLFRKEGQNVTLSCEQNLNHDAMYWYRQDPGQGLRLIYYSQIVNDFQKGDIAEGYSVSREKKESFPLTVTSAQKNPTAFYLCASSTGISNQPQHFGDGTRLSIL.

The chain employs TRBV15 and TRBJ2-5; D may be TRBD2 (5 bases). Germline CDR1 and CDR2: LNHNV and YYDKDF (reference sequence). V was cut by 1 base and J by 7 bases, with 10 bases left in between. The CDR3 extends over 13 amino acids. The chain's CDR3 is CATSRGREGTQYF. The CDR3 DNA sequence: TGTGCCACCAGCAGAGGAAGAGAGGGGACCCAGTACTTC.

This clone appeared once. The chain links TRBV7-2 to TRBJ2-6; maybe TRBD1 (5 bases). The CDR3 loop spans 18 amino acids. The germline gives CDR1 SGHTA, CDR2 FQGNSA. V was cut by 2 bases and J by 1 base, with 15 bases left in between. The CDR3 DNA sequence: TGTGCCAGCAGCTTAATGGGCTCCAGGGTATCTGGGGCCAACGTCCTGACTTTC. Its protein product is CASSLMGSRVSGANVLTF.

The V call is TRBV28, the J call TRBJ2-1; D not resolved. Trimming shortened V by 4 bases and J by 0 bases, and 7 bases separated the two germline ends. This CDR3 spans 14 amino acids. CDR1 is MDHEN, CDR2 SYDVKM, per germline. In DNA form, the CDR3 reads TGTGCCAGCAGTTCCTATCCCTCCTACAATGAGCAGTTCTTC. Amino acids: CASSSYPSYNEQFF.

The rearrangement uses TRBV5-4 and TRBJ2-7, with TRBD1 identical over 11 bases. Trimming took 5 bases from V and 3 from J; bases not matched to a gene: 7. Germline lookup yields CDR1 SGHNT and CDR2 YYREEE (reference sequence). CDR3 length: 15 amino acids. CDR3 bases: TGTGCCAGCAGACGTGCCGGGACAGGGGGCTACGAGCAGTACTTC. Its translation: CASRRAGTGGYEQYF.

The gene calls are TRBV5-1 and TRBJ2-3, with 8 bases matching TRBD1. Germline CDR1 and CDR2: SGHRS and YFSETQ. Losses at the gene ends were 4 bases for V and 0 bases for J; bases not matched to a gene: 10. The CDR3 is 17 residues long. The CDR3 DNA sequence: TGCGCCAGCAGCAGACAGGGGACCCAATTTAGCACAGATACGCAGTATTTT. It specifies CASSRQGTQFSTDTQYF.

V gene TRBV2 combines with J gene TRBJ1-2, with D unclear. V was trimmed by 7 bases and J by 2 bases, leaving 11 bases between them. CDR1 and CDR2 (germline): SNHLY, FYNNEI. This CDR3 comprises 13 residues. Here the CDR3 DNA reads TGTGCCAGCACCCAACAGAAAAACTATGGCTACACCTTC. Encoded protein: CASTQQKNYGYTF.